The clone carrying this T cell receptor (beta chain) was recorded once. Its specificity is unknown. The CDR3 covers 16 residues. After removal of 1 base from V and 5 bases from J, the junction contained 9 bases not matched to a gene. CDR1 and CDR2 from the germline V gene are KGHSH and LQKENI. These data are taken from a study of shared clonotypes between healthy human individuals. Across the whole study: The cohort comprised a couple of women and a few men. Their ages spanned 18 to 49 years. Findings of the study overall: It was anticipated that sequencing depth would influence how many clonotypes donors shared.

TCRdb keeps only in-frame clones here, not all; method: immunoSEQ multiplex PCR. This table holds over a million clones, about 84% found once. The receptor's source is a man younger than 30 in good health. Some clones in this sample may be carry-over from other donors' samples. This chain uses TRBV18 with TRBJ2-5; 8 nucleotides agree with TRBD1. Sequenced material: memory CD4+ T cells from PBMCs. Subset of the sample: CD45RA-negative fraction. CDR3 nucleotide sequence: TGTGCCAGCTCACCACTAGCTGGACAGGGAACGGAGACCCAGTACTTC. Protein: CASSPLAGQGTETQYF.